This T cell receptor (beta chain) is from a study of blood T cell repertoires in COVID-19. Looking at the study overall: From T cells, B-cell-depleted T cells, or PBMCs came the material, which was cDNA or gDNA.

As processed by the authors: By means of reference gene primer amplification, nucleated cell counts were estimated. Clones were read by immunoSEQ multiplex PCR, and TCRdb kept only the in-frame ones, dropping some. Clone size and V and J calls were adopted from that table, with D and trimming inferred from the DNA. Of around 300,000 clones listed, about nine tenths were seen once; the top ten hold 2.5% to 3.5%. This CDR3 has 14 residues. The germline V gene has CDR1 MNHEY and CDR2 SVGEGT. Between the trimmed V and J ends, which lost 2 bases and 6 bases, there was a span of 14 bases. Enrolment of Seattle patients took place during active infection, and they were followed longitudinally.

The TCR originated in a woman aged 25 to 39 with COVID-19, enrolled during active disease. The sample consisted of peripheral blood. The J gene is TRBJ2-7, the V gene TRBV6-2 or TRBV6-3, with D unresolved. The CDR3 region has the DNA TGTGCCAGCAGTTACCGAATCGTAGCTTCCGAGCAGTACTTC. Its protein is CASSYRIVASEQYF.